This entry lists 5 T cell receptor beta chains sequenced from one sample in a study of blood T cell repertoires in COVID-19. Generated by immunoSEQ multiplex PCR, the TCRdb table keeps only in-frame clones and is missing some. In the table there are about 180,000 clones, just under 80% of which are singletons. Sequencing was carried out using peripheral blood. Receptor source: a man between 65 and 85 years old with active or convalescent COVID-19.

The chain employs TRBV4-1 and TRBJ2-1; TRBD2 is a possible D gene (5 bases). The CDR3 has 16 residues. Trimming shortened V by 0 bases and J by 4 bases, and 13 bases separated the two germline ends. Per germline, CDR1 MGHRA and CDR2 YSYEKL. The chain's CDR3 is CASSQDNWSGYNEQFF. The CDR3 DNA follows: TGCGCCAGCAGCCAAGATAACTGGAGCGGTTACAATGAGCAGTTCTTC.

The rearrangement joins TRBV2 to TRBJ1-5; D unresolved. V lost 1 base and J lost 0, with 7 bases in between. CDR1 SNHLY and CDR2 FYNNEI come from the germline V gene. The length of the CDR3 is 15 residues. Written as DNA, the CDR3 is TGTGCCAGCAGTGAAGGGCCGTATAGCAATCAGCCCCAGCATTTT. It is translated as CASSEGPYSNQPQHF.

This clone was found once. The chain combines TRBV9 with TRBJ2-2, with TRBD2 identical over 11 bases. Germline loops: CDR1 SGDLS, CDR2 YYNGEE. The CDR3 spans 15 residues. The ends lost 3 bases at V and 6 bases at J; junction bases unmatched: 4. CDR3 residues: CASSGNSGGAGELFF. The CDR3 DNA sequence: TGTGCCAGCAGCGGAAATAGCGGGGGGGCCGGGGAGCTGTTTTTT.

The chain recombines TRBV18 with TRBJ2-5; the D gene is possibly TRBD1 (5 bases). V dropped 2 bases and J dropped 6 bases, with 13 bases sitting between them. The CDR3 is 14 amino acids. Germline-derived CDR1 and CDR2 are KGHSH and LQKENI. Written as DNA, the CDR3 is TGTGCCAGCTCACCATCCAGGGATGGAAAGACCCAGTACTTC. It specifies CASSPSRDGKTQYF.

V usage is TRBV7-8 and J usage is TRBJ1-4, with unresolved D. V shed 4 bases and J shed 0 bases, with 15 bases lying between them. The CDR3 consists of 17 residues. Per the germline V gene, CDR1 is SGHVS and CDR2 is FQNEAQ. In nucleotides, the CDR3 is TGTGCCAGCAGCTCCCACCACTCAGGTGCAACTAATGAAAAACTGTTTTTT. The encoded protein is CASSSHHSGATNEKLFF.